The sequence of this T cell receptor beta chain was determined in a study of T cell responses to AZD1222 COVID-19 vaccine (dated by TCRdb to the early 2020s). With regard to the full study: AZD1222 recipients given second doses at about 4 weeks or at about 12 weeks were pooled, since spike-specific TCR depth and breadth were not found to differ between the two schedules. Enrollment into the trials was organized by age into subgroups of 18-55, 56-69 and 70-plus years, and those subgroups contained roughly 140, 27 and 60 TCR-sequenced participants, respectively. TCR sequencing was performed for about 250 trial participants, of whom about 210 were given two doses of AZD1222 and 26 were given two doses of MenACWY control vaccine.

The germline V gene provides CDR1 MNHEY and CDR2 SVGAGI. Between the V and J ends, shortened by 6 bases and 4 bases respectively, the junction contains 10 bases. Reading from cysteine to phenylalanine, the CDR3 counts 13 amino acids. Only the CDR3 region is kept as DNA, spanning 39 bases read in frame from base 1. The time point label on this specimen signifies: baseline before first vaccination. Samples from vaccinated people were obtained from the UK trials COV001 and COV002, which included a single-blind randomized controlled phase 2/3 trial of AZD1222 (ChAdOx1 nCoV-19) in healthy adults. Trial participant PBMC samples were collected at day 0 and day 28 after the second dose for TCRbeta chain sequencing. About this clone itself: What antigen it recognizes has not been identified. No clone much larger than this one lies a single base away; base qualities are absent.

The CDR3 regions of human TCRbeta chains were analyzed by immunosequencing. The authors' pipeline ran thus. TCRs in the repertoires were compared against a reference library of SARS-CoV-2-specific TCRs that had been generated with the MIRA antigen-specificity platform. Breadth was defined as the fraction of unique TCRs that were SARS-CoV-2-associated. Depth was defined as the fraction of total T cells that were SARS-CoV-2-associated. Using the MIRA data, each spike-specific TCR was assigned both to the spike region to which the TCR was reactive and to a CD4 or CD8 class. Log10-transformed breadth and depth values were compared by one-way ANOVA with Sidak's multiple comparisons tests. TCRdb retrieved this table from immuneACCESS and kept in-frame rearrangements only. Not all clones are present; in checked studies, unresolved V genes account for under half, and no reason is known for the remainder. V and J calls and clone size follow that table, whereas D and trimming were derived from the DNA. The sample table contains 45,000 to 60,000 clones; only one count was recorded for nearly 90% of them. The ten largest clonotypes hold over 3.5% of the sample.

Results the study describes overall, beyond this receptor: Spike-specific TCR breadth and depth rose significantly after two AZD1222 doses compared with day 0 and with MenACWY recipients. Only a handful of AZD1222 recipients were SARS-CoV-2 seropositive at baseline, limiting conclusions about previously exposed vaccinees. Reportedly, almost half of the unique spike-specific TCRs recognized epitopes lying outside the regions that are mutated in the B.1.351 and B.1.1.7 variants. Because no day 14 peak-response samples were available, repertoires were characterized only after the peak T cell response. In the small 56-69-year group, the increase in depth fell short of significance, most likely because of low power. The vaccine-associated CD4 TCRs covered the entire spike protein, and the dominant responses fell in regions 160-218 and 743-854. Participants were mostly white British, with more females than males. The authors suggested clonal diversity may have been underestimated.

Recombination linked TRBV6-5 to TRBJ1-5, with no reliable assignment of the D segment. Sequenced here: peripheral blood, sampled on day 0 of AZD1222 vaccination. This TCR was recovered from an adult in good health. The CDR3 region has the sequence CASRGDGNQPQHF. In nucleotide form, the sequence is TGTGCCAGCAGGGGAGATGGGAATCAGCCCCAGCATTTT.